These 32 T cell receptor beta chains were sequenced from one sample in a study of Graves' ophthalmopathy and Graves' hyperthyroidism. RNA served as the template for amplifying TCR beta CDR3 regions. First-round RT-PCR relied on HTBI primers, and a second-round multiplex PCR came next. A single record per CDR3 protein comes from TCRdb applying MiXCR to the multiplex PCR reads. The sample includes a few hundred thousand distinct CDR3 sequences, around 17% seen only once; the top ten take approximately 1.4%. The material sequenced was peripheral blood. The receptors come from a woman under 30 with Graves' ophthalmopathy.

This clonotype has ten or more counts. The genes are TRBV20-1 and TRBJ2-7, with D tentatively TRBD2 (5 bases). Germline loops: CDR1 DFQATT, CDR2 SNEGSKA (reference sequence). V lost 6 bases, J lost 4 bases, and 19 bases lay in between. The CDR3 contains 14 residues. For the CDR3, the DNA is TGCAGTGCCATAACACTAGGGTTCGGTTACGAGCAGTACTTC. Translated: CSAITLGFGYEQYF.

Points on this clonotype: A read error is possible here, since a much larger clone lies one base away. The chain joins TRBV7-6 to TRBJ2-7; 9 nucleotides match TRBD1. CDR1 SGHVS and CDR2 FNYEAQ come from the germline V gene. The CDR3 is 15 amino acids. CDR3 loop: CASSLSTGQGNDQYF. CDR3 nucleotides: TGTGCCAGCAGCTTATCCACGGGACAGGGTAACGATCAGTACTTC.

This clonotype has at least ten counts. This chain links TRBV24-1 with TRBJ1-3; D remains unclear. Germline loops: CDR1 KGHDR, CDR2 SFDVKD. The CDR3 totals 13 residues. Trimming cost V 1 base and J 11 bases, with 11 bases left between them. CDR3 nucleotide sequence: TGTGCCACCAGTGATTTATACGGGTCCGCCATATATTTT. It codes for CATSDLYGSAIYF.

This clonotype was recorded many times. The V and J genes are TRBV20-1 and TRBJ2-5; 11 nucleotides match TRBD1. This CDR3 has 15 residues. The V segment lost 6 bases and the J segment 1 base; nucleotides outside the gene matches: 7. Germline V gene data show CDR1 as DFQATT and CDR2 as SNEGSKA (reference sequence). The CDR3 DNA is TGCAGTGCCAACCTTGGGACAGGGGGCCAAGAGACCCAGTACTTC. Translating it yields CSANLGTGGQETQYF.

In this sample, this clonotype turned up many times. A read error may produce the germline difference seen at one junction end. The V call is TRBV6-5, the J call TRBJ2-5; D gene ambiguous. Per the germline V gene, CDR1 is MNHEY and CDR2 is SVGAGI. This CDR3 spans 12 amino acids. Written as DNA, the CDR3 is TGTGCCGGCAGTTACTCGTTCGAGACCCAGTACTTC. Translation: CAGSYSFETQYF.

The CDR3 spells CASRVGSEQYF. The CDR3 coding sequence is TGTGCCAGCAGGGTTGGCTCGGAGCAGTACTTC. This rearrangement joins TRBV12-3 or TRBV12-4 to TRBJ2-7; D remains unclear. The CDR3 is made up of 11 amino acids. Trimming cost V 6 bases and J 7 bases, with 10 bases left between them.

This clonotype has ten or more counts. The rearrangement joins TRBV28 to TRBJ2-7, with a possible D match to TRBD2 (6 bases). The V and J ends lost 3 bases and 2 bases respectively, with 8 bases between them. The CDR3 runs to 13 residues. The V gene's germline CDR1 is MDHEN and CDR2 SYDVKM. CDR3 DNA sequence: TGTGCCAGCAGTTTCCGACTAGCCTACGAGCAGTACTTC. It translates to CASSFRLAYEQYF.

This clonotype was observed many times. The chain employs TRBV13 and TRBJ2-5, with TRBD2 identical over 12 bases. Germline V gene data show CDR1 as PRHDT and CDR2 as FYEKMQ (reference sequence). The junction had 1 base not matched to a gene; V was cut back by 0 bases and J by 2 bases. The CDR3 is made up of 16 amino acids. The CDR3 DNA sequence: TGTGCCAGCAGCTTAGGAGGACTAGCGGGACAAGAGACCCAGTACTTC. Translation gives CASSLGGLAGQETQYF.

This clonotype appeared many times. V gene TRBV9 combines with J gene TRBJ2-5; D is undetermined. V shed 0 bases and J shed 5 bases, with 8 bases lying between them. CDR1 is SGDLS and CDR2 is YYNGEE in the germline V gene. The CDR3 runs to 13 residues. CDR3 protein: CASSVGHVETQYF. The DNA for the CDR3 is TGTGCCAGCAGCGTAGGTCACGTCGAGACCCAGTACTTC.

This clonotype was detected a few times. The chain employs TRBV3-1 and TRBJ2-7, with D perhaps being TRBD1 or TRBD2 (5 bases each). The CDR3 is made up of 15 amino acids. Deletions cut 8 bases from V and 0 bases from J, with 17 bases between. Germline CDR1 reads LGHDT; CDR2 reads YNNKEL (reference sequence). CDR3 coding DNA: TGTGCCAGCCTTTCTTTGGGGGAGAGCTCCTACGAGCAGTACTTC. It codes for CASLSLGESSYEQYF.

This clonotype was seen many times. This chain uses TRBV7-2 with TRBJ2-7; the D is unclear. CDR3 length: 15 amino acids. The V end was cut by 1 base, the J end by 3 bases, with 13 bases between. Germline V gives CDR1 SGHTA, CDR2 FQGNSA. Written as DNA, the CDR3 is TGTGCCAGCAGCTTAGTGGGCGGCCCCTTCTACGAGCAGTACTTC. Translating it yields CASSLVGGPFYEQYF. Complete variable domain (other parts from reference TRBV7-2 and TRBJ2-7): GAGVSQSPSNKVTEKGKDVELRCDPISGHTALYWYRQSLGQGLEFLIYFQGNSAPDKSGLPSDRFSAERTGGSVSTLTIQRTQQEDSAVYLCASSLVGGPFYEQYFGPGTRLTVT.

This sequence joins TRBV10-1 and TRBJ1-3; D is unresolved. Germline V gene lookup returns CDR1 WNHNN and CDR2 SYGVQD (reference sequence). Trimming cost V 6 bases and J 0 bases, with 9 bases left between them. This CDR3 contains 14 residues. CDR3 loop: CASRKRVSGNTIYF. In DNA form, the CDR3 reads TGCGCCAGCAGGAAGCGAGTCTCTGGAAACACCATATATTTT.

The chain couples TRBV29-1 to TRBJ2-7; D unclear. The CDR3 has 11 amino acids. V lost 6 bases and J lost 3, with 9 bases in between. Germline lookup yields CDR1 SQVTM and CDR2 ANQGSEA. The CDR3 spells CSVNSDYEQYF. The DNA for the CDR3 is TGCAGCGTGAACAGCGACTACGAGCAGTACTTC.

This clonotype has ten or more counts. This chain links TRBV12-3 or TRBV12-4 with TRBJ1-2; D call uncertain. The length of the CDR3 is 13 residues. V shed 6 bases and J shed 8 bases, with 16 bases lying between them. For the CDR3, the DNA is TGTGCCAGCAGCCACCGGAGGCTCGGGGGCTACACCTTC. This encodes CASSHRRLGGYTF.

The sample holds many counts of this clonotype. In DNA, the CDR3 is TGTGCCAGCAGTGACAGGGGTAATAATTCACCCCTCCACTTT. The encoded protein is CASSDRGNNSPLHF. This chain uses TRBV6-1 with TRBJ1-6; the D gene is possibly TRBD1 (6 bases). V lost 3 bases, J lost 5 bases, and 8 bases lay in between. CDR1 and CDR2 (germline): MNHNS, SASEGT. The CDR3 loop spans 14 amino acids.

In this sample, this clonotype turned up many times. This chain connects TRBV28 to TRBJ1-1; TRBD1 agrees at 8 bases. The CDR3 totals 12 residues. Germline loops: CDR1 MDHEN, CDR2 SYDVKM. The trim removed 2 bases at V and 10 bases at J, leaving 3 bases unmatched. This CDR3 reads CASSLPGGRAFF. The CDR3 region has the DNA TGTGCCAGCAGTTTACCAGGGGGCCGAGCTTTCTTT.

This clonotype was seen at least ten times. This chain links TRBV12-3 or TRBV12-4 with TRBJ2-6; D may be TRBD2 (6 bases). V shed 4 bases and J shed 1 base, with 20 bases lying between them. CDR3 length: 19 residues. The CDR3 spells CASSSPPGLTLSGANVLTF. In DNA form, the CDR3 reads TGTGCCAGCAGTTCCCCGCCGGGACTGACTTTATCTGGGGCCAACGTCCTGACTTTC.

This clonotype was observed many times. The chain uses TRBV6-1 and TRBJ1-5; possibly TRBD1 for D (5 bases). The CDR3 sequence is 15 residues long. Germline V gene sequence: CDR1 MNHNS, CDR2 SASEGT. Trimming removed 1 base at V and 7 bases at J, with 14 bases between. The DNA for the CDR3 is TGTGCCAGCAGTGAAGTAATGGGGGTCGGACAGCCCCAGCATTTT. Translated: CASSEVMGVGQPQHF.

This clonotype was seen once. The V call is TRBV30, the J call TRBJ1-1; 9 bases agree with TRBD1. The germline V gene encodes CDR1 GTSNPN and CDR2 SVGIG (reference sequence). V shed 5 bases and J 6 bases; nucleotides not matched to a gene: 10. The CDR3 is made up of 14 amino acids. The CDR3 here is CAWGPGQGNAEAFF. The CDR3 DNA is TGTGCCTGGGGACCGGGACAGGGAAACGCTGAAGCTTTCTTT.

This clonotype was detected many times. J is TRBJ2-2 and V is TRBV2, with D unclear. The germline V gene encodes CDR1 SNHLY and CDR2 FYNNEI. This CDR3 region has 12 residues. V was clipped by 2 bases and J by 6 bases, with 4 bases between them. The DNA of the CDR3 is TGTGCCAGCAGTGAATCTGCCGGGGAGCTGTTTTTT. It is translated as CASSESAGELFF.

This clonotype came up many times. The gene calls are TRBV27 and TRBJ2-7, with 16 positions matching TRBD2. The V and J ends lost 3 bases and 4 bases, in that order; junction bases with no gene match: 12. The CDR3 spans 19 residues. Germline V gives CDR1 MNHEY, CDR2 SMNVEV (reference sequence). The CDR3 protein is CASSLTSGTSGRAGYEQYF. The CDR3 DNA follows: TGTGCCAGCAGTTTGACCTCCGGGACTAGCGGGAGGGCCGGGTACGAGCAGTACTTC.

V gene TRBV6-1 combines with J gene TRBJ2-2; D possibly matches TRBD1 or TRBD2 (5 bases each). The CDR3 loop spans 15 amino acids. The germline CDR1 and CDR2 sequences are MNHNS and SASEGT. With 5 bases removed from V and 3 bases from J, the gap between germline ends came to 13 bases. The CDR3 nucleotides read TGTGCCAGCAGTCCCGGGACGGTTGACACCGGGGAGCTGTTTTTT. Its translation: CASSPGTVDTGELFF.

This clonotype was recorded a few times. The genes are TRBV28 and TRBJ2-5; the match to TRBD2 covers 9 bases. Germline CDR1 MDHEN, CDR2 SYDVKM. The CDR3 has 15 residues. V shed 3 bases and J 4 bases; nucleotides not matched to a gene: 6. This CDR3 is CASSFSIAGVETQYF. In DNA, the CDR3 is TGTGCCAGCAGTTTTTCTATAGCGGGAGTAGAGACCCAGTACTTC. The complete variable domain, with remaining parts taken from reference TRBV28 and TRBJ2-5, reads DVKVTQSSRYLVKRTGEKVFLECVQDMDHENMFWYRQDPGLGLRLIYFSYDVKMKEKGDIPEGYSVSREKKERFSLILESASTNQTSMYLCASSFSIAGVETQYFGPGTRLLVL.

The chain uses TRBV9 and TRBJ2-4; no clear D gene. The germline V gene has CDR1 SGDLS and CDR2 YYNGEE. The CDR3 length is 12 residues. V was trimmed by 3 bases and J by 8 bases, leaving 9 bases between them. The CDR3 DNA reads as TGTGCCAGCAGCGGCTACACAGACATTCAGTACTTC. It yields the protein CASSGYTDIQYF.

This clonotype has ten or more counts. The chain links TRBV6-1 to TRBJ2-7, with D unresolved. Trimming left V 6 bases short and J 10 bases short, with 16 bases between. Germline CDR1 MNHNS, CDR2 SASEGT. This CDR3 is 12 amino acids long. CDR3 residues: CASSADKGPQYF. The CDR3 coding sequence is TGTGCCAGCAGCGCCGATAAGGGCCCTCAGTACTTC.

This clonotype was counted ten times or more. The J gene is TRBJ2-2, the V gene TRBV6-1, with no clear D. This CDR3 comprises 13 residues. Germline CDR1 is MNHNS and CDR2 is SASEGT. V lost 3 bases and J lost 6, with 8 bases in between. CDR3 DNA: TGTGCCAGCAGTGAGCGGCGCGCCGGGGAGCTGTTTTTT. It yields the protein CASSERRAGELFF.

The chain links TRBV19 to TRBJ1-1; D uncertain. Germline lookup yields CDR1 LNHDA and CDR2 SQIVND (reference sequence). The CDR3 loop spans 17 amino acids. Trimming took off 7 bases at V and 1 base at J, with 22 bases between the two ends. The CDR3 loop reads CASISFKLHPENTEAFF. The CDR3 DNA reads TGTGCCAGTATAAGTTTTAAGCTACACCCTGAGAACACTGAAGCTTTCTTT.

At least ten counts were recorded for this clonotype. The chain carries TRBV6-1 and TRBJ1-1, with 7 bases fitting TRBD1. Germline lookup yields CDR1 MNHNS and CDR2 SASEGT. The CDR3 contains 13 residues. Unmatched junction bases numbered 8, after V lost 4 bases and J lost 9 bases. CDR3 loop: CASSGRTGAQAFF. CDR3 in DNA: TGTGCCAGCAGTGGTCGGACAGGAGCTCAAGCTTTCTTT.

This clonotype was counted many times. The CDR3, as DNA: TGTGCCACCAGTGATTACGCGGGGGACGGGGAGCTGTTTTTT. Translating it yields CATSDYAGDGELFF. The rearrangement joins TRBV24-1 to TRBJ2-2, with 7 nucleotides matching TRBD2. The CDR3 spans 14 residues. V was clipped by 2 bases and J by 7 bases; unmatched bases: 3. Germline V gene data show CDR1 as KGHDR and CDR2 as SFDVKD.

On this clonotype: A much larger clone sits a single nucleotide away, making a read error possible. The chain has TRBV9 and TRBJ2-2; 8 nucleotides line up with TRBD1. This CDR3 contains 18 residues. CDR1 SGDLS and CDR2 YYNGEE come from the germline V gene. The CDR3 reads CDSSVETTGTGNTGELFF. As DNA, the CDR3 is TGTGACAGCAGCGTAGAAACAACCGGGACAGGGAACACCGGGGAGCTGTTTTTT.

This sequence joins TRBV11-2 and TRBJ2-2; TRBD2 matches 8 bases. After removal of 5 bases from V and 5 bases from J, the junction contained 10 bases not matched to a gene. From germline, CDR1 is SGHAT and CDR2 FQNNGV. The CDR3 is made up of 16 amino acids. The CDR3 DNA sequence: TGTGCCAGCAGCCCCACCGAGCGGGGGCCAACCGGGGAGCTGTTTTTT. This sequence encodes CASSPTERGPTGELFF. The full variable domain, rest sourced from reference TRBV11-2 and TRBJ2-2, is EAGVAQSPRYKIIEKRQSVAFWCNPISGHATLYWYQQILGQGPKLLIQFQNNGVVDDSQLPKDRFSAERLKGVDSTLKIQPAKLEDSAVYLCASSPTERGPTGELFFGEGSRLTVL.

This clonotype was found many times. The CDR3 reads CASSSLDRGELFF. The DNA for the CDR3 is TGTGCCAGCAGTTCCCTGGACAGGGGGGAGCTGTTTTTT. The V call is TRBV12-3 or TRBV12-4, the J call TRBJ2-2; 7 nucleotides align to TRBD1. The CDR3 sequence is 13 residues long. The V and J ends lost 4 bases and 8 bases, in that order; junction bases with no gene match: 4.